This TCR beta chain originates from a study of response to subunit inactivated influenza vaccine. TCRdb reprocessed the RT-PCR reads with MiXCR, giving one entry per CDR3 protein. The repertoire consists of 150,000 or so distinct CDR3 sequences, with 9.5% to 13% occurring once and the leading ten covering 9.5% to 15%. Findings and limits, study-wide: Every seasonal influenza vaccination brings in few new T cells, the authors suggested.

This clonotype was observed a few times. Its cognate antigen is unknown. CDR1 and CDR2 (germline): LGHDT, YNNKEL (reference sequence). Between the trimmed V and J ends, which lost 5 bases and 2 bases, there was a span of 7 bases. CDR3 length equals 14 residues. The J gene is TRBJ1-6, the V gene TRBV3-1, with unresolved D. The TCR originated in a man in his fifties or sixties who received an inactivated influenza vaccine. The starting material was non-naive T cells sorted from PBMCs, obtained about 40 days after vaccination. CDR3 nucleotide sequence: TGTGCCAGCAGCGAAGCAGCCTATAATTCACCCCTCCACTTT. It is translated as CASSEAAYNSPLHF.